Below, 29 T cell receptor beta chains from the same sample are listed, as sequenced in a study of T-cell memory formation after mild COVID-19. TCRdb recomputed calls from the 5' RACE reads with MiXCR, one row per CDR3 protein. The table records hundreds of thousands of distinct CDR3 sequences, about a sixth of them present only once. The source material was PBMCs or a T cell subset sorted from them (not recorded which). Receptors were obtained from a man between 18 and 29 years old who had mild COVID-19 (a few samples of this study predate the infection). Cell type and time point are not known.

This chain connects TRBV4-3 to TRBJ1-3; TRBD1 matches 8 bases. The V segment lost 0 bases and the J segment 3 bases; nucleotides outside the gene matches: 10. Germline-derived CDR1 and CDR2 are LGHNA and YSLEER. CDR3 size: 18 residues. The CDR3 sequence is CASSQEILTGVGGNTIYF. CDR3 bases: TGCGCCAGCAGCCAAGAAATACTGACAGGGGTCGGTGGAAACACCATATATTTT.

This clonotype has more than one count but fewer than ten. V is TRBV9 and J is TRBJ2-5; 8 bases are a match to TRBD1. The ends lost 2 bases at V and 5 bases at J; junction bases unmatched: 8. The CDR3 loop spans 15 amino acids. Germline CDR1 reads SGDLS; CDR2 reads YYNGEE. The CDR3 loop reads CASSVGVTGVETQYF. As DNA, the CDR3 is TGTGCCAGCAGCGTTGGGGTGACAGGGGTGGAGACCCAGTACTTC.

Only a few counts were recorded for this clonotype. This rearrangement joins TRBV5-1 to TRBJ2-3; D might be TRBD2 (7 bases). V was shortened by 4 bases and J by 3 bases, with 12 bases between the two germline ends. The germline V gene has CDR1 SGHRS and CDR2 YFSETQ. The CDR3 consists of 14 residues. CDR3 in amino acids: CASSPEGGTDTQYF. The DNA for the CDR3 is TGCGCCAGCAGCCCCGAGGGGGGGACAGATACGCAGTATTTT.

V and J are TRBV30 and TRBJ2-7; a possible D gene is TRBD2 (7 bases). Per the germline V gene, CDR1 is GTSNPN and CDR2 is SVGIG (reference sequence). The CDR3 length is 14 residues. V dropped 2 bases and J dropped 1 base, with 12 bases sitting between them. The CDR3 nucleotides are TGTGCCTGGAGTCTCGCGGGGGCTTCCTACGAGCAGTACTTC. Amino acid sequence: CAWSLAGASYEQYF.

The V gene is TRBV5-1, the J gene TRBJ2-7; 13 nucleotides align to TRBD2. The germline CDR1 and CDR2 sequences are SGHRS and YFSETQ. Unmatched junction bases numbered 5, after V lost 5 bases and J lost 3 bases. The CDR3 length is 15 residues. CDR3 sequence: CASRRTSGGFYEQYF. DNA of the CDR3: TGCGCCAGCAGAAGGACTAGCGGGGGTTTCTACGAGCAGTACTTC.

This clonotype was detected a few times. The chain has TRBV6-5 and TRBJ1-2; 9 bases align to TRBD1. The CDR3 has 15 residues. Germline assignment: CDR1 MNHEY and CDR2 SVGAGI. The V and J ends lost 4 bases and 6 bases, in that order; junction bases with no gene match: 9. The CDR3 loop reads CASSLRPTGGDGYTF. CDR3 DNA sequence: TGTGCCAGCAGTTTAAGACCCACAGGGGGCGATGGCTACACCTTC.

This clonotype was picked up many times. The CDR3 DNA is TGTGCCATCAGTGGAGGACAGGGGGCAAACGAGCAGTACGTC. Protein: CAISGGQGANEQYV. This chain joins TRBV10-3 and TRBJ2-7; 11 nucleotides agree with TRBD1. V was pared by 4 bases and J by 5 bases, with 4 bases of the junction left unmatched. CDR1 and CDR2 (germline): ENHRY, SYGVKD. The CDR3 extends over 14 amino acids.

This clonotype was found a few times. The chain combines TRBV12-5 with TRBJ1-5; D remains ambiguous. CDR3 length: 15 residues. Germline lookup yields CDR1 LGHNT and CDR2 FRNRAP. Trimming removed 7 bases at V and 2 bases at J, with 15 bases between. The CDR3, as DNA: TGTGCTAGTGCTCCATCTAGCATCGGCAATCAGCCCCAGCATTTT. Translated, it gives CASAPSSIGNQPQHF.

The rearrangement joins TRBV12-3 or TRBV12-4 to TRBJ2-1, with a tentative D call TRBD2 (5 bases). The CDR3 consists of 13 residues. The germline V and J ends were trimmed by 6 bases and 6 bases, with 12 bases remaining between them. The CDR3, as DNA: TGTGCCAGCAGCCTGAGGGAACGCAATGAGCAGTTCTTC. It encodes CASSLRERNEQFF.

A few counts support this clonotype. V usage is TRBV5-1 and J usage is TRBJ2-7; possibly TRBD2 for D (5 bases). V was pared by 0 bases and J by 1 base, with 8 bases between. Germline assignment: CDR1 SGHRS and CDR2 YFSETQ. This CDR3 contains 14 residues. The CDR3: CASSLGPGSYEQYV. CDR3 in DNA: TGCGCCAGCAGCTTGGGTCCGGGATCCTACGAGCAGTACGTC.

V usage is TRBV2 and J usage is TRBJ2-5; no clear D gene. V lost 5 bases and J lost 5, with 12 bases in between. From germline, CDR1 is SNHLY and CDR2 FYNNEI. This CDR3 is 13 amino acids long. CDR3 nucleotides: TGTGCCAGCAGTCCTGACATGGCTGAGACCCAGTACTTC. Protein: CASSPDMAETQYF.

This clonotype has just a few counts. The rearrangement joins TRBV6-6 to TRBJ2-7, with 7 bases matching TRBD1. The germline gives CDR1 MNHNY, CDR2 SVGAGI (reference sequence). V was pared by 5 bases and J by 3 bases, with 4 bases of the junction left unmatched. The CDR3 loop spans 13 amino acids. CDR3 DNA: TGTGCCAGCAGTAAGACAGGGAACTACGAGCAGTACGTC. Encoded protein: CASSKTGNYEQYV.

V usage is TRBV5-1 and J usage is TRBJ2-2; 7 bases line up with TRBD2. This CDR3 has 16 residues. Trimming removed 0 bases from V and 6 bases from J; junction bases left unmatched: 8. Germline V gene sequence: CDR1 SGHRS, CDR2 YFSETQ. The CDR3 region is CASSLVPVGGAGELFF. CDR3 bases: TGCGCCAGCAGCTTGGTCCCCGTGGGAGGGGCCGGGGAGCTGTTTTTT.

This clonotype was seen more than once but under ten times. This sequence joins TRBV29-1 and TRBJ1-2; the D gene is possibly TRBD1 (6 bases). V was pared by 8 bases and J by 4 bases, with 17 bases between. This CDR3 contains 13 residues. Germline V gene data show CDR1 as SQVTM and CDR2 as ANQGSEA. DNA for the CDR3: TGCAGCCTAGGTGAGGGGGACACCTATGGCTACACCTTC. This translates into CSLGEGDTYGYTF.

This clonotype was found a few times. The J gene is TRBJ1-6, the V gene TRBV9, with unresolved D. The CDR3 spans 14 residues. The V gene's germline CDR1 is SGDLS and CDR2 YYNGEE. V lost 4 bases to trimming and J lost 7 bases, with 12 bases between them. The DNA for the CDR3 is TGTGCCAGCAGCTCTCTTCCTCTAAATTCACCCCTCCACTTT. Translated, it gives CASSSLPLNSPLHF.

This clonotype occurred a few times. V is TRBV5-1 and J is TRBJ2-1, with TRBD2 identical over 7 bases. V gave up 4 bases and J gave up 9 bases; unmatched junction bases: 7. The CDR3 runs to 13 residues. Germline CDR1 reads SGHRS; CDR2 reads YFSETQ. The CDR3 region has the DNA TGCGCCAGCAGCCACAGCGGGGCTTCTGAGCAGTTCTTC. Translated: CASSHSGASEQFF.

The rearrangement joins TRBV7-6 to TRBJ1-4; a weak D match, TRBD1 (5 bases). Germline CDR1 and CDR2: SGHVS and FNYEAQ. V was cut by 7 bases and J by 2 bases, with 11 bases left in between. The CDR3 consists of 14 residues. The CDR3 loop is CASTSGTTNEKLFF. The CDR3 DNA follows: TGTGCCAGCACCTCTGGGACGACTAATGAAAAACTGTTTTTT. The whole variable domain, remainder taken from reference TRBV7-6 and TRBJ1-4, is GAGVSQSPRYKVTKRGQDVALRCDPISGHVSLYWYRQALGQGPEFLTYFNYEAQQDKSGLPNDRFSAERPEGSISTLTIQRTEQRDSAMYRCASTSGTTNEKLFFGSGTQLSVL.

In DNA, the CDR3 is TGTGCCAGCCTCAGGACAGGGATTTTCGGAAAAGGCTACACCTTC. Encoded protein: CASLRTGIFGKGYTF. The gene calls are TRBV2 and TRBJ1-2, with 8 bases that match TRBD1. The CDR3 is 15 residues long. The V gene end was trimmed by 8 bases and the J gene end by 8 bases; junction bases not matched to a gene: 16. CDR1 SNHLY and CDR2 FYNNEI come from the germline V gene.

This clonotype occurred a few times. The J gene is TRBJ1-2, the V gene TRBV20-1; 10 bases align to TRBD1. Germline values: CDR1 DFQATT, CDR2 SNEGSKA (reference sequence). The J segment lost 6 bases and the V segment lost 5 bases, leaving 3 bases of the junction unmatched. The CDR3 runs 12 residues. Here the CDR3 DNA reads TGCAGTGCTGACGACAGGGGGCATGGCTACACCTTC. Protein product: CSADDRGHGYTF.

Written as DNA, the CDR3 is TGCGCCAGCAGCCGCGAAGGGTTGCCCACCGGGGAGCTGTTTTTT. Translation gives CASSREGLPTGELFF. V gene TRBV5-1 combines with J gene TRBJ2-2; D not resolved. Germline CDR1 and CDR2: SGHRS and YFSETQ. The CDR3 loop spans 15 amino acids. The V gene lost 4 bases and the J gene lost 4 bases, with 14 bases spanning the gap.

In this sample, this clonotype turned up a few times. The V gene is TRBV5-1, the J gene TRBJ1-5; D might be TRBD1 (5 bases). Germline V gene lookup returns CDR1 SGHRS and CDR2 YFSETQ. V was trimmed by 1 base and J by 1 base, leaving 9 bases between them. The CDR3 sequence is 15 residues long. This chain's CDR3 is CASSLSGASNQPQHF. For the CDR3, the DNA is TGCGCCAGCAGCTTGAGCGGGGCGAGCAATCAGCCCCAGCATTTT.

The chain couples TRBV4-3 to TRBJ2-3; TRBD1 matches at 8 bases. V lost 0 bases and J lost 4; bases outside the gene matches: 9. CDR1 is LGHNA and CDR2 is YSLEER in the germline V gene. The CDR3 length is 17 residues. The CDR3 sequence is CASSQDWSRGLADTQYF. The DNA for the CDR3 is TGCGCCAGCAGCCAAGATTGGAGCAGGGGGCTTGCAGATACGCAGTATTTT.

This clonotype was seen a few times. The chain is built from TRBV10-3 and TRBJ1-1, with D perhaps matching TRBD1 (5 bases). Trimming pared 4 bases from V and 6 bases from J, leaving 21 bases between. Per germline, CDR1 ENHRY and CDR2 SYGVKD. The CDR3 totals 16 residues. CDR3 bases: TGTGCCATCAGTGTTGGCAGGGCAGGGCAAGGCGCTGAAGCTTTCTTT. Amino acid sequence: CAISVGRAGQGAEAFF.

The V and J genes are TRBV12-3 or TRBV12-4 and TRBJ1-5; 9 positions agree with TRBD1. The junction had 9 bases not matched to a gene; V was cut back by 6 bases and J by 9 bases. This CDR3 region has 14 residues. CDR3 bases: TGTGCCAGCAGGGAGGGACAGGGAGGGCGGCCCCAGCATTTT. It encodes CASREGQGGRPQHF.

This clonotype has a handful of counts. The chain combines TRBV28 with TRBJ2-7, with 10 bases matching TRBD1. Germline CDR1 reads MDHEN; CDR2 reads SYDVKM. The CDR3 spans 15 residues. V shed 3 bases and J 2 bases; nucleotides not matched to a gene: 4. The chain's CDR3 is CASSFGTGVTYEQYV. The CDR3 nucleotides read TGTGCCAGCAGTTTCGGGACAGGGGTGACCTACGAGCAGTACGTC.

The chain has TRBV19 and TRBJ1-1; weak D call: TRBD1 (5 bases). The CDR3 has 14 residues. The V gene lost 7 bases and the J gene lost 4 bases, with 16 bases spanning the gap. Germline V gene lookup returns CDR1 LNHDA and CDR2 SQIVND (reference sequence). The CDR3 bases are TGTGCCAGTACCGCGGGGCTCTCGAGCACTGAAGCTTTCTTT. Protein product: CASTAGLSSTEAFF.

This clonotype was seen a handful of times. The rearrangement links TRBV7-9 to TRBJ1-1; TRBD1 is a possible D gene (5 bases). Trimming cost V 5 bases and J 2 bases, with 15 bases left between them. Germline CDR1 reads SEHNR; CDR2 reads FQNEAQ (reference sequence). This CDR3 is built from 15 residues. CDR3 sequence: CASSRSGALNTEAFF. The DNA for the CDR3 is TGTGCCAGCAGCCGGTCCGGGGCTCTCAACACTGAAGCTTTCTTT.

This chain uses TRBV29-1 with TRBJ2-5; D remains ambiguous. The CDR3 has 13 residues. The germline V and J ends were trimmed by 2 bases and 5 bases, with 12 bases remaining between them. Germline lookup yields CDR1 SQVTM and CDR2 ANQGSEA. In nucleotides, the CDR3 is TGCAGCGTTGAAAGGGCAGGATGGGAGACCCAGTACTTC. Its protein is CSVERAGWETQYF.

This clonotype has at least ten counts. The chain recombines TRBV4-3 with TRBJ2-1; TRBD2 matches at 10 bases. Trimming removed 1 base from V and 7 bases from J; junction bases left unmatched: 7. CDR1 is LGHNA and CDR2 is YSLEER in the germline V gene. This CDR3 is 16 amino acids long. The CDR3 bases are TGCGCCAGCAGCCAAGTAGGTAGCGGGGGGCTTAATGAGCAGTTCTTC. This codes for CASSQVGSGGLNEQFF.